The 6 T cell receptor beta chains below all came from one sample that was sequenced in a study of blood T cell repertoires in COVID-19. The table came from immunoSEQ multiplex PCR; TCRdb's copy has only in-frame clones and leaves some out. The table has around 280,000 clones, approximately 83% seen once. Source material: peripheral blood. The receptors were gathered from a woman aged 25 to 39 who had recovered from COVID-19.

This rearrangement joins TRBV3-1 (or the pseudogene TRBV3-2) to TRBJ2-2; TRBD2 matches at 12 bases. Trimming took 6 bases from V and 3 from J; bases not matched to a gene: 2. Germline V lookup: CDR1 LGHDT, CDR2 YNNKEL (reference sequence). CDR3 length: 15 residues. CDR3 nucleotides: TGTGCCAGCAGGTGGACTAGCGGGGACACCGGGGAGCTGTTTTTT. Translated, it gives CASRWTSGDTGELFF.

Ten or more counts support this clone. This chain joins TRBV7-9 and TRBJ2-7; D unclear. V was trimmed by 5 bases and J by 0 bases, leaving 8 bases between them. The CDR3 runs to 13 residues. The V gene's germline CDR1 is SEHNR and CDR2 FQNEAQ (reference sequence). CDR3 nucleotide sequence: TGTGCCAGCAGCCCTTTCTCCTCCTACGAGCAGTACTTC. This encodes CASSPFSSYEQYF.

The chain carries TRBV27 and TRBJ2-5; TRBD2 might be the D (5 bases). V dropped 1 base and J dropped 2 bases, with 11 bases sitting between them. Per the germline V gene, CDR1 is MNHEY and CDR2 is SMNVEV (reference sequence). This CDR3 contains 15 residues. The DNA of the CDR3 is TGTGCCAGCAGTTTATTGGGCTGGAGGCAAGAGACCCAGTACTTC. Residues: CASSLLGWRQETQYF.

The rearrangement links TRBV5-8 to TRBJ2-5; D perhaps matches TRBD2 (6 bases). In germline, CDR1 is SGHTS, CDR2 YDEGEE. The length of the CDR3 is 16 residues. The V gene lost 0 bases and the J gene lost 5 bases, with 17 bases spanning the gap. The CDR3 nucleotides are TGTGCCAGCAGCTTGGCTCCCCGGGGGTTTCGGGAGACCCAGTACTTC. Protein sequence: CASSLAPRGFRETQYF. Supplemented by reference TRBV5-8 and TRBJ2-5, the full variable domain reads EAGVTQSPTHLIKTRGQQATLRCSPISGHTSVYWYQQALGLGLQFLLWYDEGEERNRGNFPPRFSGRQFPNYSSELNVNALELEDSALYLCASSLAPRGFRETQYFGPGTRLLVL.

The rearrangement uses TRBV18 and TRBJ1-4; D is undetermined. Germline CDR1 KGHSH, CDR2 LQKENI. CDR3 length: 14 amino acids. The ends were cut back, 6 bases at V and 0 bases at J, with 8 bases in the middle. The DNA for the CDR3 is TGTGCCAGCTCCCTCAGCGCAACTAATGAAAAACTGTTTTTT. Its translation is CASSLSATNEKLFF.

This sequence joins TRBV5-1 and TRBJ2-2; 10 bases line up with TRBD1. CDR1 is SGHRS, CDR2 YFSETQ, per germline. Germline trimming cut 5 bases from V and 3 bases from J; bases unmatched to any gene: 4. The length of the CDR3 is 15 residues. In DNA form, the CDR3 reads TGCGCCAGCAGAACCGGGACAGGGGACACCGGGGAGCTGTTTTTT. Translation gives CASRTGTGDTGELFF.